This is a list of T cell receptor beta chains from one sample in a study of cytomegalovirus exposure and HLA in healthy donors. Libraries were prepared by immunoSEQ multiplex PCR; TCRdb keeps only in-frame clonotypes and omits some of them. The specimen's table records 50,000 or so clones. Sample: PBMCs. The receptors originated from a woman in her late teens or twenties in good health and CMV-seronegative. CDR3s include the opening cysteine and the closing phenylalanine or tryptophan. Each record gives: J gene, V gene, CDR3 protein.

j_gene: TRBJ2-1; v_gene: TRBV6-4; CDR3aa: CASSDSDRGEQFF
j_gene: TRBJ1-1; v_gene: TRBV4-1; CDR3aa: CASSQRGQGNTEAFF
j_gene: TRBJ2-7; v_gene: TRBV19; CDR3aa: CASSSTHRGLLTNHEQYF
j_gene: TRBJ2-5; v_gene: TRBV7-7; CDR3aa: CASSPGRARGGTQYF
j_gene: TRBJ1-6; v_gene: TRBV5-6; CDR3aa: CASSWGVAGQARNSPLHF
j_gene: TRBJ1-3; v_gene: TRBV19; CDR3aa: CASSLGTTGNTIYF
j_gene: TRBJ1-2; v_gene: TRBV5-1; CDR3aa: CASSLDRNYGYTF
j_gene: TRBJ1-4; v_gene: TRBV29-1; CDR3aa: CSVGTDRGHEKLFF
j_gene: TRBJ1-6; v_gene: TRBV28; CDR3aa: CASRTVGISSYNSPLHF
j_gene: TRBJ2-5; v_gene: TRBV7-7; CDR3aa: CASSLARGGETQYF
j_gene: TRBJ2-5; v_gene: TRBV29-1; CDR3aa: CSVSQRGQTQYF
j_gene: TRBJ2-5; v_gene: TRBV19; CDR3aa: CASSRTEGPETQYF
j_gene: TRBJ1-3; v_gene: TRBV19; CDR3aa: CASSPGGLGNTIYF
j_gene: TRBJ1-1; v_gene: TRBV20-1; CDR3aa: CSAPGDTEAFF
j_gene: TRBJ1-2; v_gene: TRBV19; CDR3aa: CASSERTGGDYGYTF
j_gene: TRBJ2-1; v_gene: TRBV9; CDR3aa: CASNGLGRGSYNEQFF
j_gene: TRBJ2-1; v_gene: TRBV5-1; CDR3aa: CASSSGWGGNEQFF
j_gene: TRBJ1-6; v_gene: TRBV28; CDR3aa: CASIETGEGSPLHF
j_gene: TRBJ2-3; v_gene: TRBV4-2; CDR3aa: CASSQDLAGGADTQYF
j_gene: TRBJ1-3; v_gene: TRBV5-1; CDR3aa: CASSLDLGNRNTIYF
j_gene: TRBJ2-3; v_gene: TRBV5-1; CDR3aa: CASSLREGTQYF
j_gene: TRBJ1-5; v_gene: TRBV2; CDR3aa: CASSVQGAGQPQHF
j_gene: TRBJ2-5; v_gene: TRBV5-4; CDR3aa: CASSSLQETQYF
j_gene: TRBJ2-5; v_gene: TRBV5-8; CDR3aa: CASSYRTGGETQYF
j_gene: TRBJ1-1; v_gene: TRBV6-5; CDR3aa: CASSTRTGGNTEAFF
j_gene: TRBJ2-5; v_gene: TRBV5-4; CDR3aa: CASSLYVTSAETQYF
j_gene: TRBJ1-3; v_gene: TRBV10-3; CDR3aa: CAIGTGGNTIYF
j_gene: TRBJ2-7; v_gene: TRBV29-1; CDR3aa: CSVGGELSQARYGQYF
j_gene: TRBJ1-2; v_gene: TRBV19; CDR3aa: CASSPGQESYGYTF
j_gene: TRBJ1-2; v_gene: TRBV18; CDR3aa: CASSPKDGDGGYTF
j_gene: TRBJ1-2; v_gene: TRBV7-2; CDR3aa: CASSLTGTGKNYGYTF